The rows below give T cell receptor beta chains drawn from one sample of a study of cytomegalovirus exposure and HLA in healthy donors. The method was immunoSEQ multiplex PCR; TCRdb's version includes in-frame clones alone and lacks a portion of them. This table holds about 120,000 clones, about 80% found once. The sequenced sample was PBMCs. Receptors were obtained from a man younger than 40 in good health and CMV-seropositive. CDR3s include the opening cysteine and the closing phenylalanine or tryptophan. D genes are given only for firm matches. Where a row states a size, it is once, few, many or the class of an expanded clone; other rows omit it.

CDR3 length	V gene	D gene	J gene	clone size	CDR3 DNA	CDR3 protein
13	TRBV18	TRBD1	TRBJ1-2	NA	TGTGCCAGCCAGGGACAGGGGAGGTATGGCTACACCTTC	CASQGQGRYGYTF
13	TRBV29-1	TRBD1	TRBJ1-1	NA	TGCAGCGTTAAAGACAGGGGGAACACTGAAGCTTTCTTT	CSVKDRGNTEAFF
15	TRBV5-1	NA	TRBJ1-6	once	TGCGCCAGCAGCCTTGGCCCGGGTTCTAATTCACCCCTCCACTTT	CASSLGPGSNSPLHF
14	TRBV9	TRBD1	TRBJ1-3	few	TGTGCCAGCAGAGAGGACAGGGCTGGAAACACCATATATTTT	CASREDRAGNTIYF
16	TRBV16	TRBD1	TRBJ2-3	NA	TGTGCCAGCAGCCCAACCCGGGACAGTAGCACAGATACGCAGTATTTT	CASSPTRDSSTDTQYF
16	TRBV1	NA	TRBJ1-2	NA	TGCACCAGCAGCCATCCCCGGACAGGGAAGGGCTATGGCTACACCTTC	CTSSHPRTGKGYGYTF
13	TRBV2	NA	TRBJ1-1	NA	TGTGCCAGCAAACCAGGGGAGAACACTGAAGCTTTCTTT	CASKPGENTEAFF
15	TRBV6-1	TRBD2	TRBJ2-1	NA	TGTGCCAGCAGGATCTTAGCGGGGGGGTACGATGAGCAGTTCTTC	CASRILAGGYDEQFF
16	TRBV5-1	NA	TRBJ2-4	NA	TGCGCCAGCAGCTCAGGACAGTTGCTAGCCAAAAACATTCAGTACTTC	CASSSGQLLAKNIQYF
14	TRBV5-1	NA	TRBJ2-2	NA	TGCGCCAGCAGCCTACAGGGTCGGACCGGGGAGCTGTTTTTT	CASSLQGRTGELFF
18	TRBV4-1	NA	TRBJ1-2	NA	TGCGCCAGCAGCCCCGATATGTTGAGGGTTGGGGCTAACTATGGCTACACCTTC	CASSPDMLRVGANYGYTF
19	TRBV4-2	TRBD2	TRBJ2-2	once	TGTGCCAGCAGCCAAGATCAGGGGACTAGCGGGGGAAACACCGGGGAGCTGTTTTTT	CASSQDQGTSGGNTGELFF
14	TRBV5-8	TRBD1	TRBJ2-1	NA	TGTGCCAGCAGCAGATACAGGGGAATGGGTGAGCAGTTCTTC	CASSRYRGMGEQFF
11	TRBV30	NA	TRBJ1-1	few	TGTGCCTGGACCGTGAACACTGAAGCTTTCTTT	CAWTVNTEAFF
18	TRBV9	NA	TRBJ1-6	NA	TGTGCCAGCAGCCCGTCAAGCATAGACAGCTCCTATAATTCACCCCTCCACTTT	CASSPSSIDSSYNSPLHF
12	TRBV6-4	TRBD2	TRBJ2-4	NA	TGTGCCAGCAGTGAGGGTCGGGGGGTTCAGTACTTC	CASSEGRGVQYF
17	TRBV4-2	TRBD2	TRBJ2-7	NA	TGTGCCAGCAGCCAAGCGACTAGCGGGGGTTACACCTACGAGCAGTACTTC	CASSQATSGGYTYEQYF